The 25 T cell receptor beta chains listed next were all sequenced from one sample in a study of T cell responses to AZD1222 COVID-19 vaccine. The data were produced by immunoSEQ multiplex PCR, yet TCRdb's version contains in-frame clones alone and is incomplete. The sample yields tens of thousands of clones, 80% to 85% seen once. Sequences were derived from peripheral blood, sampled on day 0 of AZD1222 vaccination. The source is an adult in good health.

This chain joins TRBV14 and TRBJ1-1; the match to TRBD1 covers 8 bases. The trim removed 3 bases at V and 4 bases at J, leaving 10 bases unmatched. CDR1 SGHDN and CDR2 FVKESK come from the germline V gene. The CDR3 has 16 residues. The CDR3 reads CASSQTDPRGRTEAFF. CDR3 nucleotides: TGTGCCAGCAGCCAGACAGACCCCAGGGGGCGCACTGAAGCTTTCTTT.

The chain joins TRBV12-3 or TRBV12-4 to TRBJ1-5, with unresolved D. The CDR3 spans 12 residues. The ends were cut back, 9 bases at V and 4 bases at J, with 10 bases in the middle. CDR3 nucleotide sequence: TGTGCCAGTTCGAAGGGAAATCAGCCCCAGCATTTT. It is translated as CASSKGNQPQHF.

This chain links TRBV5-1 with TRBJ2-7, with D possibly matching TRBD1 (6 bases). The CDR3 is 14 residues long. V lost 0 bases and J lost 1, with 8 bases in between. Germline values: CDR1 SGHRS, CDR2 YFSETQ. CDR3 amino acids: CASSLGRGSYEQYF. The CDR3 DNA reads as TGCGCCAGCAGCTTGGGCAGGGGTTCCTACGAGCAGTACTTC.

This clone showed up just a few times. This chain joins TRBV15 and TRBJ2-5, with D unresolved. This CDR3 is 18 amino acids long. CDR1 is LNHNV, CDR2 YYDKDF, per germline (reference sequence). Trimming took off 0 bases at V and 2 bases at J, with 19 bases between the two ends. The CDR3 reads CATSREGIPPVGQETQYF. The DNA for the CDR3 is TGTGCCACCAGCAGAGAAGGCATCCCACCAGTCGGACAAGAGACCCAGTACTTC.

J is TRBJ1-2 and V is TRBV5-1; 8 nucleotides agree with TRBD1. The CDR3 extends over 14 amino acids. From germline, CDR1 is SGHRS and CDR2 YFSETQ. V was clipped by 2 bases and J by 8 bases; unmatched bases: 8. The CDR3 coding sequence is TGCGCCAGCAGCTTACCCCAGGGGGCTTGGGGCTACACCTTC. Amino acids: CASSLPQGAWGYTF.

This clone was detected only once. The gene calls are TRBV7-8 and TRBJ1-3; D ambiguous. CDR3 length equals 14 residues. In germline, CDR1 is SGHVS, CDR2 FQNEAQ. V was clipped by 3 bases and J by 0 bases, with 6 bases between them. The CDR3 DNA follows: TGTGCCAGCAGCTTCGGGAGCTCTGGAAACACCATATATTTT. Protein sequence: CASSFGSSGNTIYF.

The rearrangement links TRBV12-3 or TRBV12-4 to TRBJ1-1; perhaps TRBD1 as D (6 bases). This CDR3 region has 13 residues. Trimming removed 5 bases from V and 4 bases from J, with 11 bases in between. Written as DNA, the CDR3 is TGTGCCAGCAGTGCCGGGACAACCACTGAAGCTTTCTTT. Protein sequence: CASSAGTTTEAFF.

The J gene is TRBJ2-7, the V gene TRBV7-9, with 11 positions matching TRBD1. Trimming cost V 5 bases and J 6 bases; bases outside gene matches: 3. This CDR3 spans 13 amino acids. Germline CDR1 reads SEHNR; CDR2 reads FQNEAQ (reference sequence). Here the CDR3 DNA reads TGTGCCAGCAGCCGGGACAGGGGGACCGAGCAGTACTTC. It encodes CASSRDRGTEQYF.

J is TRBJ1-4 and V is TRBV5-5; no clear D gene. The V end lost 1 base, the J end lost 7 bases, and 11 bases lay between the germline ends. CDR3 length: 14 amino acids. The germline CDR1 and CDR2 sequences are SGHKS and YYEKEE (reference sequence). CDR3 bases: TGTGCCAGCAGCTTGTTACCGGAGGGTGAAAAACTGTTTTTT. Amino acid sequence: CASSLLPEGEKLFF.

The chain joins TRBV7-9 to TRBJ1-4; weak D call: TRBD1 (5 bases). CDR3 size: 15 residues. Germline values: CDR1 SEHNR, CDR2 FQNEAQ (reference sequence). With 5 bases removed from V and 0 bases from J, the gap between germline ends came to 10 bases. CDR3 amino acids: CASSKVGATNEKLFF. The CDR3 DNA follows: TGTGCCAGCAGCAAAGTGGGGGCAACTAATGAAAAACTGTTTTTT.

The J gene is TRBJ2-2, the V gene TRBV9; the match to TRBD1 covers 9 bases. The CDR3 totals 17 residues. With V trimmed by 1 base and J by 6 bases, 10 bases remained unmatched. The V gene's germline CDR1 is SGDLS and CDR2 YYNGEE. The CDR3: CASSVIPTGGPAGELFF. The CDR3 region has the DNA TGTGCCAGCAGCGTAATCCCTACAGGGGGCCCGGCCGGGGAGCTGTTTTTT. Together with reference TRBV9 and TRBJ2-2, the CDR3 gives the full variable domain: DSGVTQTPKHLITATGQRVTLRCSPRSGDLSVYWYQQSLDQGLQFLIQYYNGEERAKGNILERFSAQQFPDLHSELNLSSLELGDSALYFCASSVIPTGGPAGELFFGEGSRLTVL.

The rearrangement uses TRBV19 and TRBJ1-5; 11 bases match TRBD1. Germline CDR1 and CDR2: LNHDA and SQIVND (reference sequence). CDR3 length equals 13 residues. With V trimmed by 9 bases and J by 6 bases, 4 bases remained unmatched. The CDR3: CASGTGGIQPQHF. CDR3 DNA sequence: TGTGCCAGCGGGACAGGGGGAATTCAGCCCCAGCATTTT.

The chain combines TRBV27 with TRBJ1-1; 9 nucleotides agree with TRBD1. The CDR3 is 15 residues long. Germline V gene lookup returns CDR1 MNHEY and CDR2 SMNVEV (reference sequence). V trimming: 5 bases; J trimming: 7 bases; junction bases outside the gene matches: 11. The CDR3 here is CASSRVTGGSHEAFF. The CDR3 DNA reads as TGTGCCAGCAGTAGAGTAACAGGGGGCTCCCATGAAGCTTTCTTT.

The V and J genes are TRBV15 and TRBJ1-5, with 8 bases fitting TRBD1. V was clipped by 3 bases and J by 7 bases; unmatched bases: 5. Germline CDR1 reads LNHNV; CDR2 reads YYDKDF (reference sequence). CDR3 size: 14 residues. The CDR3 bases are TGTGCCACCAGCAGTGGGACAGGAGAACAGCCCCAGCATTTT. This sequence encodes CATSSGTGEQPQHF.

V and J are TRBV2 and TRBJ2-4, with 7 positions matching TRBD1. V was pared by 8 bases and J by 1 base, with 8 bases of the junction left unmatched. Germline-derived CDR1 and CDR2 are SNHLY and FYNNEI. This CDR3 is 15 amino acids long. DNA of the CDR3: TGTGCCAGCGTGCAGGAGACAGGGGCCAAAAACATTCAGTACTTC. Translating it yields CASVQETGAKNIQYF.

DNA for the CDR3: TGTGCCAGCACCCGACAGGGGAACACTGAAGCTTTCTTT. Translation gives CASTRQGNTEAFF. The rearrangement uses TRBV7-2 and TRBJ1-1; 7 bases are a match to TRBD1. Per germline, CDR1 SGHTA and CDR2 FQGNSA. The ends lost 7 bases at V and 1 base at J; junction bases unmatched: 3. CDR3 size: 13 residues.

The J gene is TRBJ1-2, the V gene TRBV3-1 (or the pseudogene TRBV3-2), with a possible D match to TRBD1 (5 bases). Looked up from germline, CDR1 is LGHDT and CDR2 is YNNKEL (reference sequence). The CDR3 is made up of 15 amino acids. V lost 0 bases to trimming and J lost 5 bases, with 13 bases between them. The CDR3 nucleotides are TGTGCCAGCAGCCAAGATGGGTTAGGGGTGTATGGCTACACCTTC. Its translation: CASSQDGLGVYGYTF.

CDR3 amino acids: CASSSQTSDNEQFF. The DNA of the CDR3 is TGTGCCAGCAGCTCGCAAACTTCTGACAATGAGCAGTTCTTC. The chain is built from TRBV7-9 and TRBJ2-1; the D is unclear. The germline gives CDR1 SEHNR, CDR2 FQNEAQ (reference sequence). This CDR3 has 14 residues. Trimming took off 4 bases at V and 5 bases at J, with 12 bases between the two ends.

To note about this clone: Compared with germline, one end of the junction differs, possibly owing to a read error. The chain links TRBV27 to TRBJ2-1, with 9 bases lining up with TRBD2. This CDR3 comprises 14 residues. Germline V CDR1 and CDR2: MNHEY, SMNVEV (reference sequence). The CDR3 here is CARRDGGGDYEQFF. In nucleotides, the CDR3 is TGTGCCCGCAGAGACGGCGGGGGGGATTATGAGCAGTTCTTC.

This chain uses TRBV19 with TRBJ2-1; no clear D. In germline, CDR1 is LNHDA, CDR2 SQIVND (reference sequence). The length of the CDR3 is 14 residues. The ends were cut back, 0 bases at V and 8 bases at J, with 11 bases in the middle. The chain's CDR3 is CASSIEGFYDEQFF. The CDR3 DNA sequence: TGTGCCAGTAGTATAGAGGGGTTTTATGATGAGCAGTTCTTC.

This chain uses TRBV11-3 with TRBJ2-1, with 8 bases fitting TRBD1. Per the germline V gene, CDR1 is SGHNT and CDR2 is YENEEA. The CDR3 loop spans 16 amino acids. The ends lost 4 bases at V and 5 bases at J; junction bases unmatched: 10. The CDR3 protein is CASSSRPRDRHNEQFF. CDR3 nucleotides: TGTGCCAGCAGCTCCCGGCCCCGGGACAGGCACAATGAGCAGTTCTTC. The variable domain in full, with the rest retrieved from reference TRBV11-3 and TRBJ2-1, is EAGVVQSPRYKIIEKKQPVAFWCNPISGHNTLYWYLQNLGQGPELLIRYENEEAVDDSQLPKDRFSAERLKGVDSTLKIQPAELGDSAVYLCASSSRPRDRHNEQFFGPGTRLTVL.

V and J are TRBV29-1 and TRBJ1-2; D ambiguous. In germline, CDR1 is SQVTM, CDR2 ANQGSEA. V was shortened by 0 bases and J by 4 bases, with 6 bases between the two germline ends. The CDR3 runs to 12 residues. Here the CDR3 reads CSVEDRGYGYTF. The CDR3 nucleotides are TGCAGCGTTGAAGATCGGGGCTATGGCTACACCTTC.

J is TRBJ1-3 and V is TRBV24-1, with TRBD1 matching over 8 bases. CDR1 KGHDR and CDR2 SFDVKD come from the germline V gene. The CDR3 runs 17 residues. J was trimmed by 2 bases and V by 8 bases; bases with no gene match: 13. The CDR3 DNA reads as TGTGCCACCACCCCCCCGGGCCAGGGGGCACCTGGAAACACCATATATTTT. It specifies CATTPPGQGAPGNTIYF.

The chain combines TRBV28 with TRBJ2-2; D call uncertain. V lost 6 bases to trimming and J lost 0 bases, with 8 bases between them. CDR3 length: 14 residues. Looked up from germline, CDR1 is MDHEN and CDR2 is SYDVKM. The DNA of the CDR3 is TGTGCCAGCAGGAACGGAGCGAACACCGGGGAGCTGTTTTTT. Its protein is CASRNGANTGELFF.

The rearrangement uses TRBV28 and TRBJ1-6, with TRBD1 as a possible D gene (6 bases). The CDR3 contains 17 residues. The germline CDR1 and CDR2 sequences are MDHEN and SYDVKM. The germline V and J ends were trimmed by 5 bases and 4 bases, with 18 bases remaining between them. CDR3 loop: CASSRPDSLVYNSPLHF. CDR3 coding DNA: TGTGCCAGCAGTCGACCGGACAGCCTGGTTTATAATTCACCCCTCCACTTT.